The sequence of this T cell receptor (beta chain) was determined in a study of blood T cell repertoires in COVID-19. Assay: immunoSEQ multiplex PCR; the TCRdb copy retains only in-frame clones and omits some. The sample holds 55,000 to 65,000 clones; about 89% are singletons and the top ten take around 15%. Trimming took off 8 bases at V and 11 bases at J, with 24 bases between the two ends. This CDR3 region has 14 residues. CDR1 and CDR2 from the germline V gene are SNHLY and FYNNEI. This chain connects TRBV2 to TRBJ1-1, with D tentatively TRBD1 (5 bases). Sequences were obtained from peripheral blood. This TCR derives from an older woman with active COVID-19. CDR3 nucleotides: TGTGCCAGCTCAATGGAGGGGTCCGGTGTCCGTGCTTTCTTT. This gives the protein CASSMEGSGVRAFF.